The 24 T cell receptor beta chains given below trace back to one sample, sequenced in a study of shared clonotypes between healthy human individuals. This table comes from immunoSEQ multiplex PCR, and its TCRdb copy is limited to in-frame clones, with some not included. The repertoire includes more than 2,000,000 clones, approximately 95% of them detected once, and 0.39% sits in the top ten. The specimen was naive CD4+ T cells from PBMCs. This sample's subset: CD45RA+ positively selected. These receptor sequences come from a young man in good health. Some clones in this sample may be carry-over from other donors' samples.

This sequence joins TRBV5-1 and TRBJ1-1; no clear D gene. Germline V lookup: CDR1 SGHRS, CDR2 YFSETQ. The V end lost 3 bases, the J end lost 4 bases, and 13 bases lay between the germline ends. The length of the CDR3 is 14 residues. The chain's CDR3 is CASSSSDSRTEAFF. The CDR3 DNA follows: TGCGCCAGCAGCTCCTCCGATAGTCGCACTGAAGCTTTCTTT.

V usage is TRBV2 and J usage is TRBJ2-1, with D perhaps TRBD1 or TRBD2 (5 bases each). CDR1 is SNHLY and CDR2 is FYNNEI in the germline V gene. CDR3 length: 16 residues. Trimming stripped 6 bases from V and 4 bases from J, with 19 bases between. The CDR3 DNA follows: TGTGCCAGCAGCCTCGGGACCCCCCGAGGGTACAATGAGCAGTTCTTC. Translation: CASSLGTPRGYNEQFF.

This rearrangement joins TRBV5-1 to TRBJ2-3; possible D gene TRBD2, 6 bases. V was pared by 0 bases and J by 2 bases, with 19 bases between. The germline gives CDR1 SGHRS, CDR2 YFSETQ. The CDR3 sequence is 18 residues long. The CDR3 protein is CASSLAGLPGGYTDTQYF. The DNA of the CDR3 is TGCGCCAGCAGCTTGGCCGGGTTACCCGGAGGGTACACAGATACGCAGTATTTT.

This clone was seen only once. The chain uses TRBV18 and TRBJ2-2; no firm D call. Trimming took 3 bases from V and 1 from J, leaving 9 bases between them. This CDR3 spans 15 amino acids. Germline V gene lookup returns CDR1 KGHSH and CDR2 LQKENI. CDR3 region: CASSPRPRNTGELFF. The CDR3 DNA sequence: TGTGCCAGCTCACCCCGGCCCAGGAACACCGGGGAGCTGTTTTTT.

The CDR3 protein is CASSEGTGRSLNYGYTF. DNA of the CDR3: TGTGCCAGCAGCGAGGGGACGGGCCGAAGTCTTAACTATGGCTACACCTTC. The chain links TRBV4-2 to TRBJ1-2; maybe TRBD1 (5 bases). Between the trimmed V and J ends, which lost 5 bases and 1 base, there was a span of 20 bases. Germline CDR1 LGHNA, CDR2 YNFKEQ. There are 17 residues in the CDR3.

The chain carries TRBV28 and TRBJ1-5; the D is unclear. CDR3 size: 17 residues. CDR1 MDHEN and CDR2 SYDVKM come from the germline V gene. V was clipped by 6 bases and J by 3 bases, with 21 bases between them. The CDR3 sequence is CASSPFKAVGDNQPQHF. The CDR3 DNA follows: TGTGCCAGCAGCCCTTTTAAGGCTGTCGGGGACAATCAGCCCCAGCATTTT.

The V call is TRBV4-2, the J call TRBJ2-1; no reliable D call. The V end was cut by 0 bases, the J end by 5 bases, with 11 bases between. The CDR3 loop spans 15 amino acids. The germline CDR1 and CDR2 sequences are LGHNA and YNFKEQ. CDR3 nucleotides: TGTGCCAGCAGCCAAGATCCGGGCAGCCACAATGAGCAGTTCTTC. This codes for CASSQDPGSHNEQFF.

This chain links TRBV25-1 with TRBJ1-4; D is possibly TRBD1 (5 bases). The germline V gene has CDR1 MGHDK and CDR2 SYGVNS. Trimming took off 3 bases at V and 5 bases at J, with 13 bases between the two ends. CDR3 length equals 15 residues. The CDR3 region is CASSDRGGPNEKLFF. The DNA of the CDR3 is TGTGCCAGCAGTGATCGGGGCGGACCCAATGAAAAACTGTTTTTT. The full variable domain, rest sourced from reference TRBV25-1 and TRBJ1-4, is EADIYQTPRYLVIGTGKKITLECSQTMGHDKMYWYQQDPGMELHLIHYSYGVNSTEKGDLSSESTVSRIRTEHFPLTLESARPSHTSQYLCASSDRGGPNEKLFFGSGTQLSVL.

The rearrangement uses TRBV7-2 and TRBJ2-2; unclear D gene. Germline lookup yields CDR1 SGHTA and CDR2 FQGNSA. With 3 bases removed from V and 3 bases from J, the gap between germline ends came to 11 bases. This CDR3 region has 15 residues. In DNA, the CDR3 is TGTGCCAGCAGCTTCCTCAGCGCGCACACCGGGGAGCTGTTTTTT. Its protein product is CASSFLSAHTGELFF.

This clone appeared a single time. V is TRBV29-1 and J is TRBJ2-2, with D unresolved. The CDR3 has 14 residues. In germline, CDR1 is SQVTM, CDR2 ANQGSEA. V gave up 5 bases and J gave up 1 base, with 11 bases separating them. The CDR3 loop is CSVLGHLNTGELFF. CDR3 in DNA: TGCAGCGTTCTGGGCCACCTGAACACCGGGGAGCTGTTTTTT.

This clone showed up just once. The chain carries TRBV6-1 and TRBJ2-1, with 8 bases identical to TRBD1. There are 16 residues in the CDR3. CDR1 is MNHNS and CDR2 is SASEGT in the germline V gene. The junction had 13 bases not matched to a gene; V was cut back by 0 bases and J by 12 bases. The CDR3 bases are TGTGCCAGCAGTGAAGCAGGGAAGGACAGGGCCCTGGGGCAGTTCTTC. The encoded protein is CASSEAGKDRALGQFF.

This chain connects TRBV15 to TRBJ2-1, with D possibly called TRBD1 or TRBD2 (5 bases each). Germline V gene sequence: CDR1 LNHNV, CDR2 YYDKDF (reference sequence). Trimming cost V 4 bases and J 7 bases, with 17 bases left between them. The CDR3 is made up of 15 amino acids. CDR3 nucleotides: TGTGCCACCAGCACGTTTCGGGACCGGGGAAATGAGCAGTTCTTC. Its protein product is CATSTFRDRGNEQFF.

The DNA for the CDR3 is TGTGCCAGCAGTGAAGGATCAGGTTCCAATCAGCCCCAGCATTTT. Its translation is CASSEGSGSNQPQHF. The V and J genes are TRBV6-1 and TRBJ1-5; no firm D call. The CDR3 loop spans 15 amino acids. Trimming shortened V by 1 base and J by 3 bases, and 10 bases separated the two germline ends. CDR1 and CDR2 (germline): MNHNS, SASEGT.

The chain is built from TRBV14 and TRBJ2-2; TRBD2 aligns across 8 bases. CDR3 length: 18 amino acids. CDR1 and CDR2 (germline): SGHDN, FVKESK. J gave up 0 bases and V 4 bases, and 10 bases lay outside the gene matches. CDR3 in DNA: TGTGCCAGCAGCCCTCGGAAAGCGGGAGCCTCGAACACCGGGGAGCTGTTTTTT. Its protein is CASSPRKAGASNTGELFF.

The chain uses TRBV4-1 and TRBJ2-7; TRBD1 matches at 7 bases. Germline V gene data show CDR1 as MGHRA and CDR2 as YSYEKL. The junction had 6 bases not matched to a gene; V was cut back by 4 bases and J by 3 bases. The CDR3 consists of 14 residues. For the CDR3, the DNA is TGCGCCAGCAGCCCCAGGACAGGTGGCTACGAGCAGTACTTC. This gives the protein CASSPRTGGYEQYF.

V is TRBV7-8 and J is TRBJ1-2; D gene unclear. V was trimmed by 1 base and J by 4 bases, leaving 13 bases between them. CDR1 and CDR2 (germline): SGHVS, FQNEAQ. The CDR3 sequence is 15 residues long. The CDR3 DNA follows: TGTGCCAGCAGCTTAGGATCGGCGGGAGGCTATGGCTACACCTTC. Its protein is CASSLGSAGGYGYTF.

The J gene is TRBJ2-3, the V gene TRBV10-3, with TRBD2 identical over 8 bases. The CDR3 totals 14 residues. CDR1 is ENHRY and CDR2 is SYGVKD in the germline V gene. J was trimmed by 6 bases and V by 8 bases; bases with no gene match: 10. This CDR3 reads CAIGPAGDLDTQYF. The CDR3 region has the DNA TGTGCCATCGGGCCAGCGGGAGATCTGGATACGCAGTATTTT.

This rearrangement joins TRBV5-4 to TRBJ2-7; D remains ambiguous. V shed 0 bases and J shed 2 bases, with 9 bases lying between them. Germline V gene data show CDR1 as SGHNT and CDR2 as YYREEE (reference sequence). The CDR3 has 14 residues. For the CDR3, the DNA is TGTGCCAGCAGCTTGGCCGTCAGAGCCTACGAGCAGTACTTC. Translating it yields CASSLAVRAYEQYF.

Of note for this clone: The sample has other DNA sequences that encode this CDR3 too. CDR3 in DNA: TGCGCCAGCAGCGGGGGGACGGCGAACACTGAAGCTTTCTTT. It encodes CASSGGTANTEAFF. The rearrangement joins TRBV5-1 to TRBJ1-1; D is perhaps TRBD1 (5 bases). The CDR3 is made up of 14 amino acids. Looked up from germline, CDR1 is SGHRS and CDR2 is YFSETQ. V was clipped by 4 bases and J by 1 base, with 11 bases between them.

This clone was counted a few times. This chain connects TRBV19 to TRBJ2-1; D remains ambiguous. Germline V gene lookup returns CDR1 LNHDA and CDR2 SQIVND (reference sequence). The CDR3 extends over 11 amino acids. Trimming removed 3 bases at V and 9 bases at J, with 6 bases between. CDR3 DNA sequence: TGTGCCAGTAGTATCTGGACTGAGCAGTTCTTC. It specifies CASSIWTEQFF.

This chain joins TRBV27 and TRBJ2-7; D remains ambiguous. Germline CDR1 is MNHEY and CDR2 is SMNVEV (reference sequence). V was trimmed by 8 bases and J by 4 bases, leaving 15 bases between them. The CDR3 covers 13 residues. The CDR3 reads CASAPRQAYEQYF. The CDR3 DNA sequence: TGTGCCAGCGCCCCAAGGCAGGCTTACGAGCAGTACTTC.

This chain links TRBV6-1 with TRBJ2-2, with D unclear. Germline CDR1 reads MNHNS; CDR2 reads SASEGT. Between the trimmed V and J ends, which lost 6 bases and 5 bases, there was a span of 10 bases. CDR3 length equals 13 residues. The CDR3 reads CASSLGFTGELFF. The CDR3 DNA sequence: TGTGCCAGCAGCCTCGGATTTACCGGGGAGCTGTTTTTT.

V usage is TRBV5-1 and J usage is TRBJ2-7; the D gene is possibly TRBD2 (5 bases). This CDR3 is 15 amino acids long. V lost 4 bases and J 3 bases, leaving 17 bases between the germline ends. CDR1 and CDR2 from the germline V gene are SGHRS and YFSETQ. This chain's CDR3 is CASSPEEVLNYEQYF. In DNA, the CDR3 is TGCGCCAGCAGCCCGGAGGAAGTTTTGAACTACGAGCAGTACTTC.

The chain carries TRBV7-2 and TRBJ1-2; D unresolved. CDR1 and CDR2 from the germline V gene are SGHTA and FQGNSA. Trimming cost V 1 base and J 1 base, with 10 bases left between them. This CDR3 has 15 amino acids. The CDR3 loop is CASSLGPENNYGYTF. In nucleotides, the CDR3 is TGTGCCAGCAGCTTAGGTCCGGAGAATAACTATGGCTACACCTTC.